One and the same sample provided the 5 T cell receptor beta chains below, sequenced in a study of T cell responses to AZD1222 COVID-19 vaccine. TCRdb's table, derived via immunoSEQ multiplex PCR, lists solely in-frame clones and lacks some. In the table there are about 94,000 clones, roughly 90% of which are singletons. The specimen comprised peripheral blood, sampled 28 days after the second AZD1222 dose. The receptors come from an adult who received the AZD1222 COVID-19 vaccine.

The chain uses TRBV7-9 and TRBJ1-5; D gene uncertain. The CDR3 consists of 14 residues. Germline V CDR1 and CDR2: SEHNR, FQNEAQ (reference sequence). V was pared by 4 bases and J by 0 bases, with 7 bases between. DNA of the CDR3: TGTGCCAGCAGCTCACAGAGTAGCAATCAGCCCCAGCATTTT. Translated: CASSSQSSNQPQHF.

The chain couples TRBV12-5 to TRBJ2-7; 7 nucleotides align to TRBD1. Germline CDR1 reads LGHNT; CDR2 reads FRNRAP. V was pared by 3 bases and J by 2 bases, with 13 bases of the junction left unmatched. The CDR3 is 17 amino acids. In nucleotides, the CDR3 is TGTGCTAGTGGTTTAAAGGTCCCGGGACAGATTGCCTACGAGCAGTACTTC. Protein: CASGLKVPGQIAYEQYF.

V usage is TRBV5-1 and J usage is TRBJ1-2; 8 bases align to TRBD1. The junction had 7 bases not matched to a gene; V was cut back by 4 bases and J by 8 bases. The V gene's germline CDR1 is SGHRS and CDR2 YFSETQ. This CDR3 contains 13 residues. The CDR3 nucleotides are TGCGCCAGCAGCGAAGGACAGGGCGAGGGCTACACCTTC. Residues: CASSEGQGEGYTF.

A few counts support this clone. The chain recombines TRBV13 with TRBJ2-7; D unresolved. CDR3 length: 16 amino acids. V lost 0 bases, J lost 1 base, and 13 bases lay in between. Germline lookup yields CDR1 PRHDT and CDR2 FYEKMQ (reference sequence). This chain's CDR3 is CASSLGQASKSYEQYF. CDR3 bases: TGTGCCAGCAGCTTAGGGCAGGCATCTAAATCCTACGAGCAGTACTTC.

The CDR3 protein is CASSWGQTTNEKLFF. DNA for the CDR3: TGTGCCAGCAGCTGGGGCCAGACAACTAATGAAAAACTGTTTTTT. The chain recombines TRBV11-1 with TRBJ1-4, with D perhaps matching TRBD1 (5 bases). V was clipped by 4 bases and J by 0 bases, with 9 bases between them. CDR1 SGHAT and CDR2 FQDESV come from the germline V gene (reference sequence). There are 15 residues in the CDR3.